This TCR beta chain was identified in a study of spatial heterogeneity in lung cancer. Whole-study context: Tumor-region counts of TCR transcripts tracked strongly with a T cell module score from matched bulk RNA-seq. Findings and limits, study-wide: How many expanded intratumoral alpha and beta TCRs were present tracked the tumor mutation count, which was a count of nonsynonymous mutations.

Described time point: sample taken at primary tumor resection. Tumor, nontumor lung or frozen PBMC supplied whole RNA that was sequenced unsorted. On this clonotype: Antigen specificity is unknown.

The CDR3 contains 13 residues. Trimming removed 6 bases from V and 6 bases from J, with 9 bases in between. Germline CDR1 SGHNT, CDR2 YENEEA. Each molecule of TCR cDNA was tagged with one unique molecular identifier. TCRdb reanalysed the 5' RACE reads using MiXCR and keeps one entry per CDR3 protein. This repertoire shows about 18,000 distinct CDR3 sequences, 5.5% to 8% found once; its top ten account for 3% to 4%. This receptor was taken from a female donor with early-stage non-small cell lung cancer. The V gene is TRBV11-3, the J gene TRBJ1-6; TRBD1 might be the D (5 bases). Here the sequenced sample was lung tumor tissue, taken at surgery. In nucleotides, the CDR3 is TGTGCCAGCAGACGGGACTTTAATTCACCCCTCCACTTT. Translation: CASRRDFNSPLHF.